This T cell receptor (beta chain) was sequenced during a study of T cell repertoires in cytomegalovirus infection. Study in general: Through public TCR beta signatures, both CMV infection and matching HLA type were indicated.

The CDR3 totals 14 residues. Trimming left V 5 bases short and J 6 bases short, with 16 bases between. From germline, CDR1 is LNHDA and CDR2 SQIVND (reference sequence). TCRdb recomputed calls from the reads with MiXCR, one row per CDR3 protein. Among roughly 630,000 distinct CDR3 sequences listed, roughly 26% were seen once. The receptor comes from a human donor in good health (CMV status not recorded). Some clones in this sample may be carry-over from other donors' samples. The specimen sequenced was CD8+ T cells from PBMCs. This rearrangement joins TRBV19 to TRBJ1-1, with D maybe TRBD1 (5 bases). The CDR3 DNA follows: TGTGCCAGTAGTGTGCAGCCGTGGGGCCCTGAAGCTTTCTTT. It encodes CASSVQPWGPEAFF.